This TCR beta chain was recorded in a study of shared clonotypes between healthy human individuals. The wider study: The study used three CD4 naive, three CD4 memory, two CD8 naive and one CD8 memory plate per donor.

J was trimmed by 1 base and V by 2 bases; bases with no gene match: 9. This CDR3 comprises 17 residues. Germline values: CDR1 LNHDA, CDR2 SQIVND (reference sequence). The authors loaded around 190 ng DNA, 30,000 to 35,000 T cell genomes, into sorted-subset replicate PCRs. Here immunoSEQ multiplex PCR was the method, and the copy in TCRdb shows in-frame clones only, minus some. The sample holds about 2.1 million clones, 93% seen once. Worth noting for this clone: Antigen unknown.

It was CD45RO-negative cells, positively selected for CCR7, that made up naive CD8 cells, with terminally differentiated effector memory CD45RA+ cells excluded. Findings and limits, study-wide: Larger estimated richness was generally seen in naive subsets than in memory subsets.

The source material was naive CD8+ T cells from PBMCs. This receptor was obtained from a man aged 18-30 years in good health. Some clones in this sample may be carry-over from other donors' samples. This chain joins TRBV19 and TRBJ1-1; 8 bases align to TRBD1. The CDR3 DNA sequence: TGTGCCAGTAGTATAACGGCAGGGGGCGAAAGGAACACTGAAGCTTTCTTT. This codes for CASSITAGGERNTEAFF.